The clone carrying this TCR beta chain was seen only once. This entry is derived from a study of blood T cell repertoires in COVID-19. At the level of the study: The United States, Italy and Spain provided the acute and convalescent COVID-19 samples. PBMCs, B-cell-depleted T cells, or T cells were the source of the cDNA or gDNA that made up the material.

This CDR3 comprises 13 residues. The germline V gene encodes CDR1 WNHNN and CDR2 SYGVQD (reference sequence). Trimming took 5 bases from V and 6 from J, leaving 12 bases between them. Original processing notes: Estimated nucleated cell counts came from reference gene primer amplification. Assay: immunoSEQ multiplex PCR; the TCRdb copy retains only in-frame clones and omits some. V, J and clone size derive from that table, while D and trimming were established from the DNA sequence. The table has about 59,000 clones, roughly 85% seen once. The chain couples TRBV10-1 to TRBJ2-3; D remains unclear. The sequence derives from a man aged 60-69 years with acute or convalescent COVID-19. The sequenced sample consisted of peripheral blood. In DNA form, the CDR3 reads TGCGCCAGCAGTATGGAGATTCGGGATACGCAGTATTTT. Encoded protein: CASSMEIRDTQYF.